The 18 T cell receptor beta chains reported below all come from one sample, sequenced in a study of cytomegalovirus exposure and HLA in healthy donors. A multiplex PCR was run with 60 Vbeta primers and 13 Jbeta primers. Clones were sequenced by immunoSEQ multiplex PCR, and TCRdb holds only the in-frame ones, with some missing. The sample contains about 140,000 clones, about 83% of which appear only once. The sample consisted of PBMCs. These receptors all come from a woman aged 25-40 years in good health and CMV-seronegative.

The V and J genes are TRBV19 and TRBJ2-2; 7 nucleotides line up with TRBD2. The length of the CDR3 is 15 residues. Germline V gene lookup returns CDR1 LNHDA and CDR2 SQIVND (reference sequence). V shed 4 bases, J shed 9 bases, and the junction held 11 bases outside the gene matches. CDR3 DNA sequence: TGTGCCAGTAGTAAGGGAGGGGAAGGTCGATGGGAGCTGTTTTTT. Translating gives CASSKGGEGRWELFF.

This clone was counted a single time. The rearrangement uses TRBV28 and TRBJ1-5; 7 nucleotides match TRBD1. Germline V gene data show CDR1 as MDHEN and CDR2 as SYDVKM. The ends lost 6 bases at V and 9 bases at J; junction bases unmatched: 11. The CDR3 consists of 14 residues. The CDR3 is CASSRGTAGAPQHF. The DNA for the CDR3 is TGTGCCAGCAGCCGTGGGACAGCTGGGGCGCCCCAGCATTTT.

V gene TRBV28 combines with J gene TRBJ1-2; 7 positions match TRBD1. The CDR3 is 15 residues long. V dropped 5 bases and J dropped 2; count of bases not matched to a gene: 8. CDR1 is MDHEN and CDR2 is SYDVKM in the germline V gene. The CDR3 DNA sequence: TGTGCCAGCAGTACTCCGGGACAGAGCAACTATGGCTACACCTTC. Translation gives CASSTPGQSNYGYTF.

The rearrangement links TRBV30 to TRBJ2-3; D call uncertain. This CDR3 contains 13 residues. V was shortened by 8 bases and J by 0 bases, with 12 bases between the two germline ends. Germline V CDR1 and CDR2: GTSNPN, SVGIG (reference sequence). CDR3 sequence (DNA): TGTGCCGTTATTAGCAGAAGCACAGATACGCAGTATTTT. Residues: CAVISRSTDTQYF.

This chain joins TRBV6-5 and TRBJ1-4; 7 bases map to TRBD1. V was pared by 2 bases and J by 7 bases, with 7 bases of the junction left unmatched. The CDR3 totals 15 residues. Germline lookup yields CDR1 MNHEY and CDR2 SVGAGI. CDR3 nucleotides: TGTGCCAGCAGTTACGGCAGGGGGTTAGGTGAAAAACTGTTTTTT. Translating gives CASSYGRGLGEKLFF.

The J gene is TRBJ2-7, the V gene TRBV6-5; 9 positions agree with TRBD1. V dropped 6 bases and J dropped 0; count of bases not matched to a gene: 6. Germline lookup yields CDR1 MNHEY and CDR2 SVGAGI. The CDR3 is 15 amino acids. The CDR3 DNA reads as TGTGCCAGCAGAATTGGGACAGGGCTCTCCTACGAGCAGTACTTC. Translated: CASRIGTGLSYEQYF.

The count of this clone is one. J is TRBJ2-7 and V is TRBV13; maybe TRBD2 (5 bases). Trimming cost V 5 bases and J 1 base, with 12 bases left between them. CDR1 is PRHDT and CDR2 is FYEKMQ in the germline V gene (reference sequence). The CDR3 extends over 14 amino acids. CDR3 coding DNA: TGTGCCAGCAGCCCCCCTAGCCGATCCTACGAGCAGTACTTC. Protein product: CASSPPSRSYEQYF.

V usage is TRBV5-6 and J usage is TRBJ2-7; tentative D call: TRBD2 (6 bases). Germline V gene lookup returns CDR1 SGHDT and CDR2 YYEEEE. V gave up 1 base and J gave up 5 bases, with 16 bases separating them. The CDR3 has 15 amino acids. This CDR3 is CASSLNREWADEQYF. Here the CDR3 DNA reads TGTGCCAGCAGCTTGAACCGGGAGTGGGCCGACGAGCAGTACTTC.

The chain combines TRBV5-6 with TRBJ1-1; unclear D gene. CDR1 is SGHDT and CDR2 is YYEEEE in the germline V gene. With 7 bases removed from V and 1 base from J, the gap between germline ends came to 8 bases. This CDR3 region has 12 residues. DNA for the CDR3: TGTGCCAGCGGCAGGCAGAACACTGAAGCTTTCTTT. Amino acid sequence: CASGRQNTEAFF.

This clone was seen just once. The J gene is TRBJ1-4, the V gene TRBV15; TRBD1 aligns across 7 bases. The CDR3 loop spans 15 amino acids. V shed 4 bases, J shed 8 bases, and the junction held 10 bases outside the gene matches. Germline CDR1 is LNHNV and CDR2 is YYDKDF (reference sequence). CDR3: CATSTPGDSREKLFF. DNA of the CDR3: TGTGCCACCAGCACCCCCGGGGACAGCAGAGAAAAACTGTTTTTT.

This clone came up once. The J gene is TRBJ2-7, the V gene TRBV28; 8 positions agree with TRBD1. V shed 9 bases, J shed 3 bases, and the junction held 4 bases outside the gene matches. This CDR3 comprises 12 residues. Germline V gives CDR1 MDHEN, CDR2 SYDVKM. CDR3 DNA sequence: TGTGCCAGTGGGGACAGGTACTACGAGCAGTACTTC. Protein product: CASGDRYYEQYF.

The chain uses TRBV25-1 and TRBJ2-7, with D perhaps matching TRBD1 (6 bases). Germline values: CDR1 MGHDK, CDR2 SYGVNS. The CDR3 runs to 16 residues. V was pared by 1 base and J by 5 bases, with 18 bases between. CDR3 loop: CASSESGQGLFHEQYF. CDR3 DNA sequence: TGTGCCAGCAGTGAATCTGGGCAGGGGTTGTTCCACGAGCAGTACTTC.

J is TRBJ2-5 and V is TRBV5-1, with a possible D match to TRBD2 (6 bases). The end of the DNA aligns better with TRBJ2-7, so the J call may be wrong. Germline lookup yields CDR1 SGHRS and CDR2 YFSETQ. This CDR3 comprises 15 residues. For the CDR3, the DNA is TGCGCCAGCAGCTCATATGCGGGGTCGGGCTACGAGCAGTACTTC. Its translation: CASSSYAGSGYEQYF.

This clone was seen only once. V and J are TRBV14 and TRBJ2-3; perhaps TRBD2 as D (6 bases). Germline V gene sequence: CDR1 SGHDN, CDR2 FVKESK. V lost 7 bases and J lost 5, with 13 bases in between. The CDR3 loop spans 13 amino acids. The CDR3 region has the DNA TGTGCCAGCACTAGGGCGGGACGAGATACGCAGTATTTT. Translated, it gives CASTRAGRDTQYF.

CDR3 amino acids: CASSPRALAETYEQYF. CDR3 DNA: TGTGCCAGCAGCCCGAGGGCCCTAGCGGAAACCTACGAGCAGTACTTC. V and J are TRBV7-9 and TRBJ2-7, with 7 bases lining up with TRBD2. Germline lookup yields CDR1 SEHNR and CDR2 FQNEAQ (reference sequence). Trimming at V came to 5 bases and at J to 2 bases, leaving 12 bases not matched to a gene. This CDR3 has 16 residues.

In its sample, this clone was seen once. V gene TRBV28 combines with J gene TRBJ2-5, with 9 bases identical to TRBD2. Trimming cost V 3 bases and J 5 bases; bases outside gene matches: 10. The CDR3 spans 16 residues. Germline-derived CDR1 and CDR2 are MDHEN and SYDVKM. The CDR3, as DNA: TGTGCCAGCAGTTTGTCTAGCGGGACCGGGGAGGAGACCCAGTACTTC. It yields the protein CASSLSSGTGEETQYF.

CDR3 region: CASSVEVSEQYF. The CDR3 nucleotides read TGTGCCAGCAGTGTAGAAGTCTCCGAGCAGTACTTC. This chain uses TRBV25-1 with TRBJ2-7; the D is unclear. This CDR3 has 12 residues. CDR1 is MGHDK and CDR2 is SYGVNS in the germline V gene. Trimming stripped 4 bases from V and 6 bases from J, with 10 bases between.

The genes are TRBV29-1 and TRBJ1-2; possibly TRBD1 for D (5 bases). The CDR3 consists of 13 residues. V was shortened by 4 bases and J by 8 bases, with 17 bases between the two germline ends. Per germline, CDR1 SQVTM and CDR2 ANQGSEA. The CDR3 protein is CSVGGLMERGYTF. The CDR3 nucleotides are TGCAGCGTTGGGGGCCTAATGGAGCGCGGCTACACCTTC.